This TCR beta chain is drawn from a study of response to subunit inactivated influenza vaccine. A single record per CDR3 protein comes from TCRdb applying MiXCR to the RT-PCR reads. The sample includes 450,000 to 600,000 distinct CDR3 sequences, 15% to 20% of them seen just once. Whole-study findings and limits: It was suggested by the authors that few new T cells are recruited by each seasonal influenza vaccination.

This clonotype showed up just a few times. Its specificity is unknown. Germline loops: CDR1 LGHNA, CDR2 YNFKEQ. CDR3 length: 12 amino acids. V lost 4 bases and J lost 6, with 10 bases in between. The sample here was CD4+ T cells sorted from PBMCs, taken less than 30 months after vaccination. The TCR originated in a man aged 50-75 years who received an inactivated influenza vaccine. V and J are TRBV4-2 and TRBJ2-7, with D uncertain. This chain's CDR3 is CASSPDGSEQYF. The CDR3 DNA is TGTGCCAGCAGCCCGGACGGATCCGAGCAGTACTTC.